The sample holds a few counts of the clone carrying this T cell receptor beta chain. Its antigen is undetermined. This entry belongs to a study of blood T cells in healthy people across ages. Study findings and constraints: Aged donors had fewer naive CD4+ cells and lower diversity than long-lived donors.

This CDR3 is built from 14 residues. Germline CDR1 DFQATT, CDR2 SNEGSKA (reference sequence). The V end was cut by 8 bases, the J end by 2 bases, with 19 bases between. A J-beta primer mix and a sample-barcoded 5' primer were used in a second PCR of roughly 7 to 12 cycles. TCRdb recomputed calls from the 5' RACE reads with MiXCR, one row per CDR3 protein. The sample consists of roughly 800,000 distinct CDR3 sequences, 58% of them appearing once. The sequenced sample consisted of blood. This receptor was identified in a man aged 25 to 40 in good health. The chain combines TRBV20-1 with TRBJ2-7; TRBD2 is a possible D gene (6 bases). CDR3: CSTGDVREPYEQYF. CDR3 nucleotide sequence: TGCAGTACTGGCGACGTACGGGAGCCCTACGAGCAGTACTTC.